A single sample gave rise to the 31 T cell receptor beta chains below, sequenced in a study of regulatory T cells in long-lasting Graves disease. Investigators prepared the TCR beta libraries by applying iRepertoire HTBI primers and Arm-PCR of CDR3 regions. TCRdb redid the calling of the multiplex PCR reads with MiXCR, one entry per CDR3 protein. Of roughly 300,000 distinct CDR3 sequences detected, around 20% appear once; the ten largest clones hold around three fifths. Time point in this sample: persistent/refractory GD, antithyroid drugs over 5 years with positive TRAb. Preparation of the TCR library used RNA extracted from PBMCs. The material was peripheral blood mononuclear cells (PBMCs), obtained when the disease was refractory, from a patient treated with antithyroid drugs. The receptors here all came from a female donor with Graves disease.

The CDR3, as DNA: TGTGCCAGCAGCCCTGGACTGGATTACTACGAGCAGTACTTC. Amino acids: CASSPGLDYYEQYF. The gene calls are TRBV7-8 and TRBJ2-7, with TRBD2 as a possible D gene (5 bases). Trimming left V 5 bases short and J 3 bases short, with 14 bases between. Germline-derived CDR1 and CDR2 are SGHVS and FQNEAQ. This CDR3 contains 14 residues.

The chain couples TRBV11-2 to TRBJ1-2, with TRBD1 identical over 8 bases. The CDR3 has 16 residues. The V segment lost 4 bases and the J segment 4 bases; nucleotides outside the gene matches: 11. CDR1 is SGHAT, CDR2 FQNNGV, per germline. CDR3 sequence reads: CASSSLRTGRVYGYTF. CDR3 nucleotides: TGTGCCAGCAGCTCCCTGAGGACAGGGAGGGTCTATGGCTACACCTTC.

Ten or more counts support this clonotype. The rearrangement uses TRBV28 and TRBJ2-5; D ambiguous. Trimming removed 8 bases at V and 3 bases at J, with 13 bases between. The V gene's germline CDR1 is MDHEN and CDR2 SYDVKM. This CDR3 region has 13 residues. The CDR3, as DNA: TGTGCCAGCCGGCTATGGGATAAAGAGACCCAGTACTTC. Its translation is CASRLWDKETQYF.

This clonotype has just a few counts. The V and J genes are TRBV6-2 or TRBV6-3 and TRBJ2-2, with no clear D. The V end lost 0 bases, the J end lost 7 bases, and 9 bases lay between the germline ends. Germline V gives CDR1 MNHEY, CDR2 SVGEGT. The CDR3 length is 14 residues. Here the CDR3 DNA reads TGTGCCAGCAGTTACTCTTGGCAGCACGGGGAGCTGTTTTTT. Its translation is CASSYSWQHGELFF.

At least ten counts were recorded for this clonotype. The CDR3 region is CASSPSSDGIYGYTF. The CDR3 coding sequence is TGTGCCAGCAGTCCTTCTTCGGACGGGATTTATGGCTACACCTTC. The rearrangement uses TRBV6-1 and TRBJ1-2; D unclear. The CDR3 runs to 15 residues. The germline gives CDR1 MNHNS, CDR2 SASEGT. Between the trimmed V and J ends, which lost 5 bases and 5 bases, there was a span of 18 bases.

The rearrangement joins TRBV18 to TRBJ2-1; TRBD2 aligns across 11 bases. J gave up 9 bases and V 4 bases, and 11 bases lay outside the gene matches. Germline-derived CDR1 and CDR2 are KGHSH and LQKENI. CDR3 length: 16 amino acids. Here the CDR3 reads CASSRELAGVPIEQFF. DNA for the CDR3: TGTGCCAGCTCACGGGAACTAGCGGGAGTCCCCATTGAGCAGTTCTTC.

In its sample, this clonotype was seen many times. This chain links TRBV18 with TRBJ2-7, with 7 bases identical to TRBD1. The CDR3 is 13 residues long. The J segment lost 3 bases and the V segment lost 1 base, leaving 0 bases of the junction unmatched. Germline V CDR1 and CDR2: KGHSH, LQKENI. This chain's CDR3 is CASSPRDSYEQYF. For the CDR3, the DNA is TGTGCCAGCTCACCACGGGACAGCTACGAGCAGTACTTC.

This clonotype was counted only a few times. V usage is TRBV6-9 and J usage is TRBJ2-7; no clear D. V dropped 2 bases and J dropped 3 bases, with 14 bases sitting between them. The CDR3 has 15 residues. Germline V gene sequence: CDR1 MNHGY, CDR2 SVAAGI. The CDR3 DNA reads TGTGCCAGCAGTTATCCTCTCCCTCAGGACTACGAGCAGTACTTC. This translates into CASSYPLPQDYEQYF.

This clonotype was picked up many times. This chain joins TRBV28 and TRBJ2-6, with D perhaps matching TRBD2 (5 bases). Between the trimmed V and J ends, which lost 8 bases and 4 bases, there was a span of 12 bases. Germline assignment: CDR1 MDHEN and CDR2 SYDVKM. CDR3 length: 14 amino acids. The CDR3 nucleotides read TGTGCCAGCTCTAAGAGGGCCGGGGCCAACGTCCTGACTTTC. It encodes CASSKRAGANVLTF. The full variable domain, in which reference TRBV28 and TRBJ2-6 provide the parts outside the CDR3, is DVKVTQSSRYLVKRTGEKVFLECVQDMDHENMFWYRQDPGLGLRLIYFSYDVKMKEKGDIPEGYSVSREKKERFSLILESASTNQTSMYLCASSKRAGANVLTFGAGSRLTVL.

This clonotype has a count of ten or more. The rearrangement uses TRBV12-3 or TRBV12-4 and TRBJ1-2, with TRBD1 as a possible D gene (6 bases). The CDR3 extends over 14 amino acids. Trimming pared 3 bases from V and 3 bases from J, leaving 11 bases between. In nucleotides, the CDR3 is TGTGCCAGCAGTTTTCAAGGGGGAGACTATGGCTACACCTTC. Its translation is CASSFQGGDYGYTF.

The table lists this clonotype with a few counts. The chain is built from TRBV19 and TRBJ1-2, with D uncertain. V lost 7 bases and J 3 bases, leaving 12 bases between the germline ends. Germline CDR1 LNHDA, CDR2 SQIVND (reference sequence). This CDR3 is built from 13 residues. CDR3 residues: CASTAGRYYGYTF. The CDR3 DNA is TGTGCCAGTACCGCCGGGAGGTACTATGGCTACACCTTC.

This clonotype was seen repeatedly, ten times or more. This rearrangement joins TRBV5-1 to TRBJ2-7; 9 bases match TRBD1. This CDR3 comprises 16 residues. V lost 0 bases to trimming and J lost 4 bases; unmatched junction nucleotides: 8. From germline, CDR1 is SGHRS and CDR2 YFSETQ. The DNA for the CDR3 is TGCGCCAGCAGCTTGGTCCGCCGGGACAGGGTTTACGAGCAGTACTTC. Its translation is CASSLVRRDRVYEQYF.

This chain connects TRBV25-1 to TRBJ2-1, with 10 nucleotides matching TRBD1. V lost 3 bases and J lost 7; bases outside the gene matches: 6. The germline gives CDR1 MGHDK, CDR2 SYGVNS. The CDR3 runs to 15 residues. DNA for the CDR3: TGTGCCAGCAGTGACCGGGACAGGGGATGGAATGAGCAGTTCTTC. It yields the protein CASSDRDRGWNEQFF.

This clonotype was detected ten times or more. The chain has TRBV7-2 and TRBJ2-7; 8 bases map to TRBD2. CDR3 length: 14 residues. Germline V gene data show CDR1 as SGHTA and CDR2 as FQGNSA. The ends lost 2 bases at V and 3 bases at J; junction bases unmatched: 3. The CDR3 spells CASSLLAGHYEQYF. Written as DNA, the CDR3 is TGTGCCAGCAGCTTATTAGCGGGACACTACGAGCAGTACTTC.

The chain combines TRBV9 with TRBJ2-1; D might be TRBD1 (6 bases). The CDR3 covers 16 residues. The ends were cut back, 0 bases at V and 3 bases at J, with 13 bases in the middle. CDR1 is SGDLS, CDR2 YYNGEE, per germline. The DNA of the CDR3 is TGTGCCAGCAGCGTAGAAGAATTGACAGGCTACAATGAGCAGTTCTTC. As protein: CASSVEELTGYNEQFF.

This rearrangement joins TRBV3-1 to TRBJ1-2, with a possible D match to TRBD1 (5 bases). Germline values: CDR1 LGHDT, CDR2 YNNKEL (reference sequence). Deletions cut 4 bases from V and 8 bases from J, with 11 bases between. The CDR3 loop spans 12 amino acids. The DNA for the CDR3 is TGTGCCAGCAGCCCGAACGGGGGAGGCTACACCTTC. This gives the protein CASSPNGGGYTF.

In its sample, this clonotype was seen many times. The chain links TRBV2 to TRBJ1-1; 10 nucleotides agree with TRBD1. After removal of 8 bases from V and 0 bases from J, the junction contained 6 bases not matched to a gene. There are 15 residues in the CDR3. Germline V gene lookup returns CDR1 SNHLY and CDR2 FYNNEI. Written as DNA, the CDR3 is TGTGCCAGCGGGACAGGGGATGGCCTGAACACTGAAGCTTTCTTT. Translation gives CASGTGDGLNTEAFF.

The V and J genes are TRBV18 and TRBJ2-7; D is possibly TRBD2 (5 bases). Trimming took off 3 bases at V and 3 bases at J, with 12 bases between the two ends. The CDR3 spans 14 residues. The germline CDR1 and CDR2 sequences are KGHSH and LQKENI. The CDR3 region has the DNA TGTGCCAGCTCACCGCCCACGGGGAGCTACGAGCAGTACTTC. It codes for CASSPPTGSYEQYF.

The chain links TRBV6-1 to TRBJ1-5; 9 bases match TRBD1. The germline V gene encodes CDR1 MNHNS and CDR2 SASEGT. The CDR3 covers 17 residues. Unmatched junction bases numbered 12, after V lost 2 bases and J lost 7 bases. The CDR3 loop is CASSEQAEGTGGQPQHF. In nucleotides, the CDR3 is TGTGCCAGCAGTGAACAAGCTGAAGGAACAGGGGGCCAGCCCCAGCATTTT.

This clonotype was seen only a few times. V and J are TRBV20-1 and TRBJ2-7, with D perhaps matching TRBD1 (6 bases). V was trimmed by 1 base and J by 4 bases, leaving 8 bases between them. Germline lookup yields CDR1 DFQATT and CDR2 SNEGSKA (reference sequence). The CDR3 length is 12 residues. This CDR3 is CSARGQVYEQYF. The CDR3 nucleotides are TGCAGTGCTAGAGGACAGGTTTACGAGCAGTACTTC.

This clonotype was observed many times. The gene calls are TRBV28 and TRBJ2-4; D unresolved. Trimming cost V 1 base and J 6 bases, with 10 bases left between them. The germline V gene has CDR1 MDHEN and CDR2 SYDVKM. The CDR3 loop spans 14 amino acids. CDR3 region: CASSLFRLGNIQYF. DNA for the CDR3: TGTGCCAGCAGTTTATTTAGGCTAGGAAACATTCAGTACTTC.

The chain carries TRBV11-2 and TRBJ2-1, with D possibly being TRBD1 or TRBD2 (5 bases each). The CDR3 runs to 13 residues. CDR1 is SGHAT, CDR2 FQNNGV, per germline. Trimming pared 1 base from V and 7 bases from J, leaving 8 bases between. Written as DNA, the CDR3 is TGTGCCAGCAGCTTAGGTTGGGGGAATGAGCAGTTCTTC. As protein: CASSLGWGNEQFF. Variable domain in full (rest from reference TRBV11-2 and TRBJ2-1): EAGVAQSPRYKIIEKRQSVAFWCNPISGHATLYWYQQILGQGPKLLIQFQNNGVVDDSQLPKDRFSAERLKGVDSTLKIQPAKLEDSAVYLCASSLGWGNEQFFGPGTRLTVL.

On this clonotype: This sequence may be a read error, since a much larger clone differs from it by one base. V and J are TRBV28 and TRBJ1-4; the D is unclear. V shed 3 bases and J shed 5 bases, with 10 bases lying between them. The CDR3 is 14 amino acids. Germline CDR1 is MDHEN and CDR2 is SYDVKM. In nucleotides, the CDR3 is TGTGCCAGCAGTTTCTGGACGGACAATGAAAAACTGTTTTTT. Its translation: CASSFWTDNEKLFF.

This clonotype was seen a handful of times. J is TRBJ1-6 and V is TRBV7-2, with no clear D. The ends were cut back, 2 bases at V and 0 bases at J, with 5 bases in the middle. Germline V gene data show CDR1 as SGHTA and CDR2 as FQGNSA. CDR3 length: 15 amino acids. CDR3: CASSLLVSYNSPLHF. The CDR3 nucleotides are TGTGCCAGCAGCTTACTTGTCTCCTATAATTCACCCCTCCACTTT.

There are many counts of this clonotype. The rearrangement joins TRBV20-1 to TRBJ2-5; D perhaps matches TRBD1 (6 bases). The germline V gene has CDR1 DFQATT and CDR2 SNEGSKA (reference sequence). This CDR3 contains 11 residues. The V gene lost 4 bases and the J gene lost 5 bases, with 8 bases spanning the gap. For the CDR3, the DNA is TGCAGTGCTATCGACAGGGAGACCCAGTACTTC. The encoded protein is CSAIDRETQYF.

The chain couples TRBV4-2 to TRBJ1-1; a weak D match, TRBD1 (6 bases). The length of the CDR3 is 15 residues. Trimming removed 1 base at V and 4 bases at J, with 13 bases between. Per the germline V gene, CDR1 is LGHNA and CDR2 is YNFKEQ. CDR3 DNA sequence: TGTGCCAGCAGCCAAGGAAGAACAGGGCCCACTGAAGCTTTCTTT. Translation gives CASSQGRTGPTEAFF.

Comments on this clonotype: Being one base from a much bigger clone, this may be a read error. This is likely a read error, given that the CDR3 carries no conserved phenylalanine or tryptophan at its end. The V gene is TRBV15, the J gene TRBJ1-3, with TRBD1 as a possible D gene (6 bases). The CDR3 runs 19 residues. In germline, CDR1 is LNHNV, CDR2 YYDKDF (reference sequence). Trimming pared 0 bases from V and 0 bases from J, leaving 18 bases between. Here the CDR3 reads CATSRDRVGRGSSGNTIYS. CDR3 nucleotides: TGTGCCACCAGCAGAGATCGAGTGGGCAGGGGAAGCTCTGGAAACACCATATATTCT.

As to this clonotype: The conserved final phenylalanine or tryptophan is absent from the CDR3, which likely points to a read error. The CDR3 DNA sequence: TGCGCCAGCAGCCAGGGGGAGGGTCAGCCCCAGCATTTG. It is translated as CASSQGEGQPQHL. V gene TRBV4-3 combines with J gene TRBJ1-5; possible D gene TRBD1, 5 bases. In germline, CDR1 is LGHNA, CDR2 YSLEER. The V end was cut by 3 bases, the J end by 6 bases, with 9 bases between. This CDR3 has 13 residues.

Remarks on this clonotype: Given a much more abundant clone one base away, this may be a read error. The rearrangement joins TRBV6-2 or TRBV6-3 to TRBJ2-2, with D possibly called TRBD1 or TRBD2 (5 bases each). V was cut by 5 bases and J by 1 base, with 29 bases left in between. Germline assignment: CDR1 MNHEY and CDR2 SVGEGT. The CDR3 extends over 21 amino acids. The CDR3 DNA reads TGTGCCAGCAGTCAAGACTTTATCTGGGACCGCGAACACTGGAACACCGGGGAGCTGTTTTTT. Amino acids: CASSQDFIWDREHWNTGELFF.

This clonotype was picked up many times. V is TRBV28 and J is TRBJ1-2, with a weak D call TRBD1 (5 bases). V lost 5 bases and J 6 bases, leaving 25 bases between the germline ends. This CDR3 has 17 amino acids. Germline V gene lookup returns CDR1 MDHEN and CDR2 SYDVKM. The CDR3 DNA is TGTGCCAGCAGTCCACCGGGACGGCCCCTAGGGAGGGATGGCTACACCTTC. Protein sequence: CASSPPGRPLGRDGYTF.

This clonotype was seen at least ten times. The V call is TRBV6-5, the J call TRBJ1-5; D uncertain. This CDR3 has 15 residues. V shed 2 bases and J shed 4 bases, with 12 bases lying between them. Germline CDR1 is MNHEY and CDR2 is SVGAGI. The CDR3 sequence: CASSYDSRKNQPQHF. For the CDR3, the DNA is TGTGCCAGCAGTTACGATTCGCGGAAAAATCAGCCCCAGCATTTT.